Listed below are T cell receptor beta chains from one sample, sequenced in a study of cytomegalovirus exposure and HLA in healthy donors. The data were produced by immunoSEQ multiplex PCR, yet TCRdb's version contains in-frame clones alone and is incomplete. The repertoire includes some 96,000 clones, 78% of them detected once, and 0.6% to 0.95% sits in the top ten. Sequencing used PBMCs. The source of these receptors is a woman aged 60 to 75 in good health and CMV-seronegative. The CDR3 runs from the conserved cysteine through the conserved F or W. Each record gives: CDR3 DNA, CDR3 protein, CDR3 length, V gene, clone size, J gene, D gene. D genes are given only for firm matches. Size is stated for part of the rows, as once, few or many counts, or as a class when the clone is expanded.

CDR3nt: TGTGCCTGGAGTGTACCGGGGATTGAAGCTTTCTTT
CDR3aa: CAWSVPGIEAFF
len: 12
v_gene: TRBV30
abundance: NA
j_gene: TRBJ1-1
d_gene: NA

CDR3nt: TGCGCCAGCAGCCTACCCTTACAGGGTCCCAACACCGGGGAGCTGTTTTTT
CDR3aa: CASSLPLQGPNTGELFF
len: 17
v_gene: TRBV4-1
abundance: NA
j_gene: TRBJ2-2
d_gene: NA

CDR3nt: TGCGCCAGCAGTGACCCCCCTACCAACAGTGAAGCTTTCTTT
CDR3aa: CASSDPPTNSEAFF
len: 14
v_gene: TRBV10-2
abundance: NA
j_gene: TRBJ1-1
d_gene: NA

CDR3nt: TGTGCCAGCAGTGAACCAGGACAGTGGCGGAGAGAGACCCAGTACTTC
CDR3aa: CASSEPGQWRRETQYF
len: 16
v_gene: TRBV6-1
abundance: NA
j_gene: TRBJ2-5
d_gene: NA

CDR3nt: TGTGCCAGCAGCCCTAACGGCAGGCAAGGTGGCTACACCTTC
CDR3aa: CASSPNGRQGGYTF
len: 14
v_gene: TRBV7-2
abundance: once
j_gene: TRBJ1-2
d_gene: NA

CDR3nt: TGTGCCAGCAGTTTTGACAGGGGCAGGAACTATGGCTACACCTTC
CDR3aa: CASSFDRGRNYGYTF
len: 15
v_gene: TRBV2
abundance: NA
j_gene: TRBJ1-2
d_gene: TRBD1

CDR3nt: TGTGCCAGCAGCTCCCCCCACGAGCAGTACTTC
CDR3aa: CASSSPHEQYF
len: 11
v_gene: TRBV28
abundance: NA
j_gene: TRBJ2-7
d_gene: NA

CDR3nt: TGTGCCAGCAGTGGAAACAGGGGGAGTGGCTACAATGAGCAGTTCTTC
CDR3aa: CASSGNRGSGYNEQFF
len: 16
v_gene: TRBV25-1
abundance: NA
j_gene: TRBJ2-1
d_gene: TRBD1

CDR3nt: TGTGCCAGCAGCTTAGACATGAACGGGGGGGTCCAAGAGACCCAGTACTTC
CDR3aa: CASSLDMNGGVQETQYF
len: 17
v_gene: TRBV11-2
abundance: few
j_gene: TRBJ2-5
d_gene: TRBD2

CDR3nt: TGCGCCAGCAGCCCCGCGACTAGCGGGGGAACCTACAATGAGCAGTTCTTC
CDR3aa: CASSPATSGGTYNEQFF
len: 17
v_gene: TRBV5-1
abundance: NA
j_gene: TRBJ2-1
d_gene: TRBD2

CDR3nt: TGTGCCAGCAGCCCTGACAGGGGCTTCTACTATGGCTACACCTTC
CDR3aa: CASSPDRGFYYGYTF
len: 15
v_gene: TRBV9
abundance: NA
j_gene: TRBJ1-2
d_gene: TRBD1

CDR3nt: TGTGCCAGCAGCGTAGCCCTAGGACCAGGAGGGGAGACCCAGTACTTC
CDR3aa: CASSVALGPGGETQYF
len: 16
v_gene: TRBV9
abundance: NA
j_gene: TRBJ2-5
d_gene: NA

CDR3nt: TGTGCCTGGAGTGGCCGCGGAGGTGCAACTAATGAAAAACTGTTTTTT
CDR3aa: CAWSGRGGATNEKLFF
len: 16
v_gene: TRBV30
abundance: NA
j_gene: TRBJ1-4
d_gene: NA

CDR3nt: TGCAGCGTTGTGGCGGACAGGGTAGGCCACGAGCAGTACTTC
CDR3aa: CSVVADRVGHEQYF
len: 14
v_gene: TRBV29-1
abundance: NA
j_gene: TRBJ2-7
d_gene: TRBD1

CDR3nt: TGTGCCAGCAGTTTATACTGGGGTCGGGAGGGAACGGGTACTGAAGCTTTCTTT
CDR3aa: CASSLYWGREGTGTEAFF
len: 18
v_gene: TRBV28
abundance: NA
j_gene: TRBJ1-1
d_gene: NA

CDR3nt: TGTGCCAGCAGCGCACAAGATTCACCCCTCCACTTT
CDR3aa: CASSAQDSPLHF
len: 12
v_gene: TRBV6-5
abundance: NA
j_gene: TRBJ1-6
d_gene: NA

CDR3nt: TGTGCCAGCAGAGGAGCGGGCCGTCGTCTTGAGACAGATACGCAGTATTTT
CDR3aa: CASRGAGRRLETDTQYF
len: 17
v_gene: TRBV2
abundance: once
j_gene: TRBJ2-3
d_gene: NA

CDR3nt: TGTGCCAGCAGCTTGGACGGCGTGGGGCTACAAGAGACCCAGTACTTC
CDR3aa: CASSLDGVGLQETQYF
len: 16
v_gene: TRBV5-6
abundance: NA
j_gene: TRBJ2-5
d_gene: NA

CDR3nt: TGTGCCAGCAGTTACACAGGGGCTAACACTGAAGCTTTCTTT
CDR3aa: CASSYTGANTEAFF
len: 14
v_gene: TRBV6-5
abundance: once
j_gene: TRBJ1-1
d_gene: TRBD1

CDR3nt: TGTGCCAGCAGCTTCAAGAGGAACACTGAAGCTTTCTTT
CDR3aa: CASSFKRNTEAFF
len: 13
v_gene: TRBV27
abundance: NA
j_gene: TRBJ1-1
d_gene: NA

CDR3nt: TGCGCCAGCAGCTTGAGACAGAACACTGAAGCTTTCTTT
CDR3aa: CASSLRQNTEAFF
len: 13
v_gene: TRBV5-1
abundance: NA
j_gene: TRBJ1-1
d_gene: NA

CDR3nt: TGCGCCAGCAGCCAAGATCAAAACTCTGGAAACACCATATATTTT
CDR3aa: CASSQDQNSGNTIYF
len: 15
v_gene: TRBV4-1
abundance: few
j_gene: TRBJ1-3
d_gene: NA

CDR3nt: TGTGCCAGCAGCTTAGCGGACAGAACTGAAGCTTTCTTT
CDR3aa: CASSLADRTEAFF
len: 13
v_gene: TRBV7-6
abundance: NA
j_gene: TRBJ1-1
d_gene: NA

CDR3nt: TGTGCCAGCAGCGCAGACAGCGGGGGGGCCTCCTACGAGCAGTACTTC
CDR3aa: CASSADSGGASYEQYF
len: 16
v_gene: TRBV7-6
abundance: NA
j_gene: TRBJ2-7
d_gene: TRBD2

CDR3nt: TGTGCCAGCAGCCAAAGAACAGGGTATGAAAAACTGTTTTTT
CDR3aa: CASSQRTGYEKLFF
len: 14
v_gene: TRBV14
abundance: NA
j_gene: TRBJ1-4
d_gene: NA

CDR3nt: TGTGCCAGCTCAGCGGGAGGACCATGGGGTGAGCAGTTCTTC
CDR3aa: CASSAGGPWGEQFF
len: 14
v_gene: TRBV28
abundance: few
j_gene: TRBJ2-1
d_gene: TRBD2

CDR3nt: TGTGCCAGCAGTAGGGTAGCGGGAGGAACCTACGAGCAGTACTTC
CDR3aa: CASSRVAGGTYEQYF
len: 15
v_gene: TRBV6-5
abundance: NA
j_gene: TRBJ2-7
d_gene: TRBD2

CDR3nt: TGTGCCAGCCGGACAGGACAAGAGACCCAGTACTTC
CDR3aa: CASRTGQETQYF
len: 12
v_gene: TRBV18
abundance: NA
j_gene: TRBJ2-5
d_gene: TRBD1

CDR3nt: TGTGCCAGCAGTCCGGGACTAGCGGGACCCTACGAGCAGTACTTC
CDR3aa: CASSPGLAGPYEQYF
len: 15
v_gene: TRBV28
abundance: few
j_gene: TRBJ2-7
d_gene: TRBD2

CDR3nt: TGTGCCAGTCGGAGGCGGAGTCCCTACGAGCAGTACTTC
CDR3aa: CASRRRSPYEQYF
len: 13
v_gene: TRBV28
abundance: NA
j_gene: TRBJ2-7
d_gene: NA

CDR3nt: TGTGCCAGCAGCACCGCACCCGGGACAGGCTACGAGCAGTACTTC
CDR3aa: CASSTAPGTGYEQYF
len: 15
v_gene: TRBV5-8
abundance: NA
j_gene: TRBJ2-7
d_gene: TRBD1